Below, one T cell receptor beta chain is given with its context. This receptor's antigen is unknown. Base qualities are not provided; no much larger clone lies one nucleotide away. Amplification of TCR beta CDR3 regions was carried out from RNA transcripts. The first round of RT-PCR for the TCR CDR3 was performed with the HTBI primer set and the Qiagen OneStep RT-PCR kit. The libraries were constructed in a second round of multiplex PCR and then size-selected and purified. Paired-end sequencing of the libraries was performed with 100 bp reads on an Illumina HiSeq2000. The original methods were these. SOAPnuke was used to process the raw data, throwing out any read that contained adapters or uncalled bases, had a mean Phred below 15, or lacked an exact constant-primer or identifier match. High-quality paired reads were merged with COPE v1.2.5, and unique nucleotide sequences were defined as clonotypes. Clonotypes were aligned to IMGT TRBV, TRBD and TRBJ reference segments using MiTCR v1.1. The analysis was restricted to V-J combinations with a frequency above 0.0001, which together covered about 99% of the repertoires. A TCS score was defined as the ratio of F50 (clonal expansion) to E x V (chaos), with BLOSUM62-based TCRdist applied between CDR3 peptides within each V-J. Welch's t-statistics and random forest reduced just over 500 V-J features to roughly 13, which were used in a naive Bayes classifier (R e1071). The Morisita-Horn index was used to measure how similar the thyroid and blood repertoires were. TCRdb trimmed the raw reads at Q25, called clones with MiXCR and kept productive beta chains. A single entry per CDR3 protein holds the most common genes and DNA from its merged rows. Clone size and V and J calls follow TCRdb, not the original study. The sample table lists 450,000 to 700,000 distinct CDR3 sequences, 40% to 55% of them with a count of one. The top ten clonotypes cover 15% to 20% of the sample.

V is pruned by 10 bases and J by 4 bases, leaving 9 bases of the junction without a gene match. CDR1 and CDR2 (MNHEY, SVGEGT) derive from the germline V gene. From its cysteine to its phenylalanine, the CDR3 spans 13 amino acids. Of all the DNA, just the CDR3 is kept, 39 bases in frame from base 1. The source of the sample is a study of T cells in Graves' hyperthyroidism and ophthalmopathy (dated by TCRdb to between 2019 and 2020). Some background on the complete study: TCR V-J signatures able to tell the groups apart were searched for in a discovery cohort of around 95 patients, of whom around 42 had Graves' ophthalmopathy and 57 had stable Graves' hyperthyroidism. Prospective prediction of ophthalmopathy was tested in an independent validation cohort of 18 to 20 hyperthyroidism patients and some 17 patients who later progressed to ophthalmopathy. The roughly 100 discovery patients were randomly split 7:3 into training and test sets. Thyroid tissue and blood T-cell repertoires from roughly 6 Graves' hyperthyroidism patients were also compared in the study. Following sampling, methimazole starting at 30 mg daily was given to hyperthyroidism patients, and high-dose intravenous methylprednisolone was given to ophthalmopathy patients. The paper describes TCR Vbeta CDR3 sequencing of around 130 peripheral blood samples, made up of 43 ophthalmopathy patients, around 78 hyperthyroidism patients and 17 progressor patients.

Study-wide findings and limitations: Most expanded thyroid clonotypes (frequency above 0.001) were also detected in blood, a finding suggesting that blood repertoires may reflect thyroid immune responses. During validation, the model predicted progression to ophthalmopathy a median of around 6 months ahead of onset, with more than 60% sensitivity and roughly 75% specificity. Sample size was not statistically predetermined, and investigators were not blinded to group allocation. In cross-validation, a model built on a 13 V-J signature told ophthalmopathy apart from stable hyperthyroidism with 85% to 90% sensitivity and 81% to 82% specificity, and in testing the same model reached 80%/75%.

Patients with uncontrolled infections, other autoimmune diseases, pregnancy or lactation were excluded. Clinical symptoms, serum thyroxine and TRAb, thyroid ultrasound, and orbital computed tomography formed the basis for the diagnoses. Total RNA was extracted with Trizol reagent, and quality was checked on an Agilent 2100 Bioanalyzer. This clonotype was sampled from an adult woman with Graves' disease, either hyperthyroidism or ophthalmopathy (not recorded which). The sequence joins TRBV6-2 or TRBV6-3 to TRBJ2-5, and 7 junction bases match TRBD1. The sample comprised peripheral blood or thyroid tissue (not recorded which). The CDR3 region has the sequence CATTTGVGETQYF. The DNA sequence is TGTGCCACTACAACAGGGGTGGGAGAGACCCAGTACTTC.